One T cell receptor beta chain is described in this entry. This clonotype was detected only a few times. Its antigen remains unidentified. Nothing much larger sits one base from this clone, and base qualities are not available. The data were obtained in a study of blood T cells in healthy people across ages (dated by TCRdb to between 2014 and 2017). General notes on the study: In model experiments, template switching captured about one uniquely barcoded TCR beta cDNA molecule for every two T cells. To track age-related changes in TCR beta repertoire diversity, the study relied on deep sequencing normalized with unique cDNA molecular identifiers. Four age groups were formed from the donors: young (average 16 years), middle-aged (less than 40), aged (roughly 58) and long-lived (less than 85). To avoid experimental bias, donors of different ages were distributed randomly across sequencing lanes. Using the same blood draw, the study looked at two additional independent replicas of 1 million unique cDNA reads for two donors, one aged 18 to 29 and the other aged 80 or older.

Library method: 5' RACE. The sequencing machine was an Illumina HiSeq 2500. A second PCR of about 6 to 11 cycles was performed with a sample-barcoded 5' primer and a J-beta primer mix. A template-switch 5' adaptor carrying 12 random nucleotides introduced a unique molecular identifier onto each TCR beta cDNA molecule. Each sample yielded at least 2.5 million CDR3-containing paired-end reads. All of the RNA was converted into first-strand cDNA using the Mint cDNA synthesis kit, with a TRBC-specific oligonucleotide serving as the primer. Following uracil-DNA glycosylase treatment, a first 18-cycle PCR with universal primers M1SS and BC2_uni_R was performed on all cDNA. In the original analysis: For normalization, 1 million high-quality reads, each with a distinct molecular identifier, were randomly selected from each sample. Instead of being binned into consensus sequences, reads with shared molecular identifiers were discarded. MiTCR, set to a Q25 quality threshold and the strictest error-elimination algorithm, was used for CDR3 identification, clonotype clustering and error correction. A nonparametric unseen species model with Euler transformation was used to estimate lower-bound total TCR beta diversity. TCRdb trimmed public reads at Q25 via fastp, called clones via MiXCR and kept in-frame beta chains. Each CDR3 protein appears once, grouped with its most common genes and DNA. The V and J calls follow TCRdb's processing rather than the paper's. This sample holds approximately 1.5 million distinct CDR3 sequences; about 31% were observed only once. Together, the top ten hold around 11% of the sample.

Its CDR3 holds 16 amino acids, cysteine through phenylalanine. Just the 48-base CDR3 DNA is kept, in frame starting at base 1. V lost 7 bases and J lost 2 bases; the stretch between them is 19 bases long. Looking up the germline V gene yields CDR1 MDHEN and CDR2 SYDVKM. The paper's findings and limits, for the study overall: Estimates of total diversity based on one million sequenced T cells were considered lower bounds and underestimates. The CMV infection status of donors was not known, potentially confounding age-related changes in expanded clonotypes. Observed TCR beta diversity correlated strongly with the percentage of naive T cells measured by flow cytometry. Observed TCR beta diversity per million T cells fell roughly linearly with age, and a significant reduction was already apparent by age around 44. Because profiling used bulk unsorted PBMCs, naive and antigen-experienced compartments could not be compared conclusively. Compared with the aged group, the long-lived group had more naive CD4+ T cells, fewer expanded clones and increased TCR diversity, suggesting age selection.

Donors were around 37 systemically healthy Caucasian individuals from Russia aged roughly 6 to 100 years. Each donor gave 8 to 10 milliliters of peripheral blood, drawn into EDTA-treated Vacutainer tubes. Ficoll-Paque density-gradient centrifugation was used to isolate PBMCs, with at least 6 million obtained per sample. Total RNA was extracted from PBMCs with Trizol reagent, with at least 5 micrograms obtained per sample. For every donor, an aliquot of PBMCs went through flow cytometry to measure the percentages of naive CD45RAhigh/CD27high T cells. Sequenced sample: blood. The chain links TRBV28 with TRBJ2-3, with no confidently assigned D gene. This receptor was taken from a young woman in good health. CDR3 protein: CASTSPGPTITDTQYF. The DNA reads TGTGCCAGCACCTCACCGGGCCCCACTATCACAGATACGCAGTATTTT.